These T cell receptor beta chains were read from a single sample in a study of cytomegalovirus exposure and HLA in healthy donors. Profiling relied on immunoSEQ multiplex PCR, and the TCRdb table lists in-frame clones only, not all of them. The table includes under 200,000 clones, 65% to 85% detected once. Sequenced sample: PBMCs. The receptors were gathered from a woman in her fifties or sixties in good health and CMV-seropositive. CDR3s leave out the opening cysteine and the closing phenylalanine or tryptophan. Fields, in order: CDR3 protein, J gene, clone size, V gene, CDR3 length. Size values are once, few and many counts, or a class for expanded clones, and some rows have none.

ASSLGGSGTEAF TRBJ1-1 - TRBV7-8 12
ASSVVGSGGFVDTQY TRBJ2-3 - TRBV9 15
ASSYSTGSTEAF TRBJ1-1 - TRBV6-5 12
ASSYSGTETWNIQY TRBJ2-4 - TRBV6-6 14
ASSLGLAVYNEQF TRBJ2-1 - TRBV5-1 13
ASSAQGGSYT TRBJ1-2 - TRBV7-9 10
ASSVGGAVTEAF TRBJ1-1 - TRBV5-4 12
ASFPTAMNTEAF TRBJ1-1 - TRBV18 12
ASSIKGGQPQH TRBJ1-5 few TRBV19 11
ASSRGGATNEKLF TRBJ1-4 - TRBV5-4 13
ASSLGNRGLYSPLH TRBJ1-6 - TRBV11-2 14
ASSWGYIGVQETQY TRBJ2-5 - TRBV5-6 14
ASSRGQGRTDTQY TRBJ2-3 - TRBV6-5 13
ASSQEWGGYEQY TRBJ2-7 - TRBV4-1 12
ASSQTSGGTYNEQF TRBJ2-1 - TRBV18 14
ASSSAGTGGGYT TRBJ1-2 - TRBV7-9 12
ASSLGTAYNSPLH TRBJ1-6 - TRBV5-6 13
AQGAGGNEQY TRBJ2-7 - TRBV2 10
AIQTSFLSEQY TRBJ2-7 - TRBV10-3 11
ASSPQSGTLTGELF TRBJ2-2 - TRBV7-3 14
ASGVSGADTEAF TRBJ1-1 - TRBV5-4 12
ASSEEWRETDTQY TRBJ2-3 few TRBV6-1 13
ASSQDPTYNEQF TRBJ2-1 - TRBV4-3 12
ASSLPLRGNTQY TRBJ2-3 - TRBV5-1 12
ASSVAGTGGSPLH TRBJ1-6 - TRBV9 13
ASGFTSGGNEQF TRBJ2-1 - TRBV5-1 12
ASSFTTGAPYGYT TRBJ1-2 - TRBV5-6 13
ASSPDRSSYEQY TRBJ2-7 - TRBV18 12
ASSDRESNSPLH TRBJ1-6 - TRBV19 12
ASSPGLAGSDTQY TRBJ2-3 - TRBV5-1 13
ASSEGSSYLYGYT TRBJ1-2 - TRBV6-1 13